This TCR beta chain was profiled in a study of CD8 T cells in cerebrospinal fluid in Alzheimer's disease. The CDR3 has 14 amino acids. The V gene's germline CDR1 is SGHRS and CDR2 YFSETQ. TCRdb derives one entry per CDR3 protein from the 10x single-cell sequencing reads, leaving out DNA. In total, the table holds around 1,100 distinct CDR3 sequences. The sequence was obtained from a human donor in good health. The chain carries TRBV5-1 and TRBJ2-3; as DNA is missing, the TRBD2 call by TCRdb cannot be tested. The specimen was cerebrospinal fluid. CDR3 in amino acids: CASNGGGYTDTQYF.